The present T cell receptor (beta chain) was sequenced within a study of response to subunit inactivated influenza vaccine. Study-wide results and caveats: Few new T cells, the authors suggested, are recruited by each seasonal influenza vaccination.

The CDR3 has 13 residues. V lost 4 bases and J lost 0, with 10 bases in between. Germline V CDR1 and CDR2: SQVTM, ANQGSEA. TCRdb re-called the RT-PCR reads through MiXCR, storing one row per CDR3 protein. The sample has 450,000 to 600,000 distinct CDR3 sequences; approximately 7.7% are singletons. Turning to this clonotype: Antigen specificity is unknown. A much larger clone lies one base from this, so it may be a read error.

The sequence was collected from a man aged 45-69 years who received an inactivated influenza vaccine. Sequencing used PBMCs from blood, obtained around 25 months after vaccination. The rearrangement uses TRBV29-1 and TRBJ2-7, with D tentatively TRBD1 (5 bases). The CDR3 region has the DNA TGCAGCGTTGTTGGAGACAGCTCCTACGAGCAGTACGTC. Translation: CSVVGDSSYEQYV.